The next 32 T cell receptor beta chains were all read from a single sample in a study of blood T cell repertoires in COVID-19 (dated by TCRdb to 2018 to 2021). To prepare the library, the immunoSEQ multiplex PCR assay was applied. The immuneACCESS repertoire file appears here via TCRdb, limited to in-frame rearrangements. These files lack a portion of the clones; in checked studies, under half of the deficit traces to unresolved V genes, and the cause of the others is not known. The sample profile shows some 21,000 clones; around 83% of them were found once. The ten largest clones represent roughly 31% of the sample. Sequencing input: peripheral blood. The source of these receptors is a human donor with active COVID-19. The donor label of this sample is uncertain.

This clone appeared once. The CDR3 nucleotides are TGTGCCAGTAGTACGGGCAGGGGGCGAGTCCACTATGGCTACACCTTC. It codes for CASSTGRGRVHYGYTF. The chain couples TRBV19 to TRBJ1-2; 8 bases are shared with TRBD1. The V segment lost 4 bases and the J segment 3 bases; nucleotides outside the gene matches: 10. The germline gives CDR1 LNHDA, CDR2 SQIVND (reference sequence). The CDR3 sequence is 16 residues long.

The V gene is TRBV7-9, the J gene TRBJ1-5; D call uncertain. Germline CDR1 reads SEHNR; CDR2 reads FQNEAQ (reference sequence). V was clipped by 3 bases and J by 0 bases, with 3 bases between them. CDR3 length equals 13 residues. This CDR3 reads CASSFSSNQPQHF. CDR3 coding DNA: TGTGCCAGCAGCTTCTCTAGCAATCAGCCCCAGCATTTT.

The table lists this clone with a count of one. The chain employs TRBV5-4 and TRBJ2-5, with D uncertain. The CDR3 spans 11 residues. Germline V gene data show CDR1 as SGHNT and CDR2 as YYREEE (reference sequence). The germline V and J ends were trimmed by 2 bases and 5 bases, with 4 bases remaining between them. The CDR3 region has the DNA TGTGCCAGCAGCTTTTCTGAGACCCAGTACTTC. Amino acids: CASSFSETQYF.

The rearrangement joins TRBV28 to TRBJ2-7; weak D call: TRBD1 (6 bases). The CDR3 spans 14 residues. The V end lost 7 bases, the J end lost 6 bases, and 19 bases lay between the germline ends. Germline values: CDR1 MDHEN, CDR2 SYDVKM. The DNA for the CDR3 is TGTGCCAGCAAAGTTATTGAGGGGGTCCCCGAGCAGTACTTC. Translation gives CASKVIEGVPEQYF.

The genes are TRBV11-3 and TRBJ2-3; 8 bases are shared with TRBD2. CDR1 SGHNT and CDR2 YENEEA come from the germline V gene. V shed 5 bases, J shed 0 bases, and the junction held 10 bases outside the gene matches. This CDR3 spans 17 amino acids. The CDR3 DNA sequence: TGTGCCAGCAGCCCAGGCCAGCGGGAGCTGAGCACAGATACGCAGTATTTT. Translated, it gives CASSPGQRELSTDTQYF.

The V call is TRBV2, the J call TRBJ1-2; 7 bases align to TRBD1. CDR3 length: 13 residues. Per germline, CDR1 SNHLY and CDR2 FYNNEI. Trimming took 6 bases from V and 6 from J; bases not matched to a gene: 7. The CDR3 protein is CASSASTGNGYTF. CDR3 sequence (DNA): TGTGCCAGCAGCGCTTCGACAGGGAATGGCTACACCTTC.

The V gene is TRBV6-5, the J gene TRBJ2-2, with D possibly being TRBD2 (5 bases). The CDR3 length is 14 residues. Germline CDR1 reads MNHEY; CDR2 reads SVGAGI. Trimming left V 0 bases short and J 7 bases short, with 9 bases between. The CDR3 region is CASSYSEDRGELFF. The CDR3 DNA reads TGTGCCAGCAGTTACTCGGAGGATCGCGGGGAGCTGTTTTTT.

The V gene is TRBV29-1, the J gene TRBJ1-1; the D is unclear. Germline assignment: CDR1 SQVTM and CDR2 ANQGSEA. There are 12 residues in the CDR3. With 4 bases removed from V and 1 base from J, the gap between germline ends came to 7 bases. The CDR3 region has the DNA TGCAGCGTTGTCGAGGGGAACACTGAAGCTTTCTTT. Its protein product is CSVVEGNTEAFF.

The CDR3 spells CASSTSGRITGELFF. DNA of the CDR3: TGTGCCAGCAGCACTAGCGGGAGGATCACCGGGGAGCTGTTTTTT. The chain combines TRBV5-5 with TRBJ2-2, with TRBD2 matching over 12 bases. The germline V gene encodes CDR1 SGHKS and CDR2 YYEKEE (reference sequence). The CDR3 is 15 amino acids. With V trimmed by 4 bases and J by 4 bases, 2 bases remained unmatched.

The chain has TRBV4-1 and TRBJ2-2, with 9 bases aligning to TRBD2. This CDR3 comprises 16 residues. After removal of 3 bases from V and 3 bases from J, the junction contained 5 bases not matched to a gene. Germline V lookup: CDR1 MGHRA, CDR2 YSYEKL. For the CDR3, the DNA is TGCGCCAGCAGCCACGAGCGGGGGGCGGACACCGGGGAGCTGTTTTTT. As protein: CASSHERGADTGELFF.

The chain carries TRBV19 and TRBJ1-2, with 7 bases that match TRBD1. The V and J ends lost 6 bases and 6 bases, in that order; junction bases with no gene match: 4. CDR3 length: 12 residues. CDR1 is LNHDA, CDR2 SQIVND, per germline (reference sequence). The CDR3, as DNA: TGTGCCAGTAGCTCCGGGACAGATGGCTACACCTTC. This encodes CASSSGTDGYTF.

The J gene is TRBJ2-1, the V gene TRBV5-1; D unclear. Germline V gene sequence: CDR1 SGHRS, CDR2 YFSETQ. The CDR3 spans 15 residues. Trimming pared 4 bases from V and 3 bases from J, leaving 14 bases between. The CDR3 sequence: CASSSSNPFYNEQFF. CDR3 bases: TGCGCCAGCAGCAGCTCTAATCCCTTCTACAATGAGCAGTTCTTC.

V and J are TRBV19 and TRBJ1-3; 7 bases map to TRBD1. Losses at the gene ends were 5 bases for V and 0 bases for J; bases not matched to a gene: 7. Germline-derived CDR1 and CDR2 are LNHDA and SQIVND (reference sequence). The CDR3 runs 16 residues. In DNA, the CDR3 is TGTGCCAGTAGTGCAACAGGGGTAATCTCTGGAAACACCATATATTTT. Translating gives CASSATGVISGNTIYF.

The chain couples TRBV28 to TRBJ2-7; 7 positions agree with TRBD2. The CDR3 consists of 16 residues. Losses at the gene ends were 3 bases for V and 0 bases for J; bases not matched to a gene: 8. CDR1 and CDR2 (germline): MDHEN, SYDVKM. The CDR3 DNA reads as TGTGCCAGCAGTTTGGGCGGGATAGCGGGCTCCTACGAGCAGTACTTC. Translation gives CASSLGGIAGSYEQYF.

This chain uses TRBV14 with TRBJ1-2; 8 bases are shared with TRBD1. CDR1 and CDR2 from the germline V gene are SGHDN and FVKESK. CDR3 length: 12 residues. Trimming at V came to 4 bases and at J to 8 bases, leaving 3 bases not matched to a gene. In DNA, the CDR3 is TGTGCCAGCAGCCCGACAGGGGACGGCTACACCTTC. This encodes CASSPTGDGYTF.

This clone was counted only a few times. The chain links TRBV6-4 to TRBJ2-3; a possible D gene is TRBD1 (7 bases). The CDR3 spans 13 residues. Trimming took 6 bases from V and 4 from J, leaving 11 bases between them. Germline CDR1 and CDR2: MRHNA and SNTAGT. CDR3 amino acids: CASSRGEPDTQYF. CDR3 in DNA: TGTGCCAGCAGCAGGGGGGAGCCAGATACGCAGTATTTT.

In its sample, this clone was seen once. Given a much more abundant clone one base away, this may be a read error. Other DNA sequences within the sample encode an identical CDR3. The J gene is TRBJ2-2, the V gene TRBV19; TRBD2 aligns across 8 bases. Germline values: CDR1 LNHDA, CDR2 SQIVND (reference sequence). The CDR3 is 14 residues long. The V and J ends lost 8 bases and 2 bases, in that order; junction bases with no gene match: 4. The CDR3 reads CASRGGFNTGELFF. The CDR3 DNA follows: TGTGCCAGTCGGGGGGGGTTTAACACCGGGGAGCTGTTTTTT.

The chain couples TRBV9 to TRBJ1-1; 7 bases are shared with TRBD1. The V gene's germline CDR1 is SGDLS and CDR2 YYNGEE. V shed 4 bases and J 1 base; nucleotides not matched to a gene: 7. This CDR3 comprises 15 residues. In nucleotides, the CDR3 is TGTGCCAGCAGCACCCGACAGGGAGGGAACACTGAAGCTTTCTTT. This codes for CASSTRQGGNTEAFF. The whole variable domain, remainder taken from reference TRBV9 and TRBJ1-1, is DSGVTQTPKHLITATGQRVTLRCSPRSGDLSVYWYQQSLDQGLQFLIQYYNGEERAKGNILERFSAQQFPDLHSELNLSSLELGDSALYFCASSTRQGGNTEAFFGQGTRLTVV.

This clone was picked up one time. Other nucleotide sequences from this sample produce the same CDR3. The chain couples TRBV6-5 to TRBJ2-5; D uncertain. The germline V gene has CDR1 MNHEY and CDR2 SVGAGI. The CDR3 totals 14 residues. The V end lost 0 bases, the J end lost 1 base, and 6 bases lay between the germline ends. CDR3 residues: CASSYSRSQETQYF. The CDR3 nucleotides read TGTGCCAGCAGTTACTCACGGAGCCAAGAGACCCAGTACTTC.

The rearrangement links TRBV4-1 to TRBJ2-3, with 10 bases identical to TRBD2. V lost 4 bases to trimming and J lost 5 bases; unmatched junction nucleotides: 3. CDR3 length equals 14 residues. The germline gives CDR1 MGHRA, CDR2 YSYEKL. This chain's CDR3 is CASSPRTSGDTQYF. CDR3 in DNA: TGCGCCAGCAGCCCGAGGACTAGCGGAGATACGCAGTATTTT.

The CDR3 DNA is TGTGCCAGTAGTGTTACAGGAGCTGACCCCTACGAGCAGTACTTC. This translates into CASSVTGADPYEQYF. The chain joins TRBV19 to TRBJ2-7; TRBD1 is a possible D gene (5 bases). The V and J ends lost 5 bases and 2 bases respectively, with 16 bases between them. The CDR3 is 15 residues long. Germline V gene lookup returns CDR1 LNHDA and CDR2 SQIVND (reference sequence).

The V and J genes are TRBV5-5 and TRBJ1-5; D unresolved. The CDR3 totals 17 residues. CDR1 is SGHKS, CDR2 YYEKEE, per germline (reference sequence). Trimming shortened V by 2 bases and J by 1 base, and 16 bases separated the two germline ends. The CDR3, as DNA: TGTGCCAGCAGCTTTTTAGGTGTGGGCTTAAGCAATCAGCCCCAGCATTTT. Translating it yields CASSFLGVGLSNQPQHF.

This clone was counted a few times. V and J are TRBV7-9 and TRBJ2-1; 10 bases are shared with TRBD1. This CDR3 region has 14 residues. Germline CDR1 SEHNR, CDR2 FQNEAQ (reference sequence). The V and J ends lost 6 bases and 6 bases, in that order; junction bases with no gene match: 5. This chain's CDR3 is CASSSGTGVNEQFF. DNA of the CDR3: TGTGCCAGCAGTTCCGGGACAGGGGTCAATGAGCAGTTCTTC.

The rearrangement joins TRBV25-1 to TRBJ1-6, with 9 bases identical to TRBD1. Germline V CDR1 and CDR2: MGHDK, SYGVNS. V lost 2 bases, J lost 10 bases, and 3 bases stayed unmatched. The CDR3 totals 14 residues. The CDR3 protein is CASSEMGQGSPLHF. In nucleotides, the CDR3 is TGTGCCAGCAGTGAAATGGGACAGGGCTCACCCCTCCACTTT. The entire variable domain, with the rest obtained from reference TRBV25-1 and TRBJ1-6, is as follows: EADIYQTPRYLVIGTGKKITLECSQTMGHDKMYWYQQDPGMELHLIHYSYGVNSTEKGDLSSESTVSRIRTEHFPLTLESARPSHTSQYLCASSEMGQGSPLHFGNGTRLTVT.

Turning to this clone: Relative to the germline gene, one junction end is altered; a read error may explain this. The J gene is TRBJ2-2, the V gene TRBV7-7, with 8 bases matching TRBD2. The CDR3 has 15 amino acids. Looked up from germline, CDR1 is SSHAT and CDR2 is FNYEAQ (reference sequence). The CDR3 loop is CASSRASGSPGELFF. As DNA, the CDR3 is TGTGCTAGCAGCAGGGCGAGCGGGAGCCCCGGGGAGCTGTTTTTT. The whole variable domain, filled in from reference TRBV7-7 and TRBJ2-2, reads GAGVSQSPRYKVTKRGQDVTLRCDPISSHATLYWYQQALGQGPEFLTYFNYEAQPDKSGLPSDRFSAERPEGSISTLTIQRTEQRDSAMYRCASSRASGSPGELFFGEGSRLTVL.

The V call is TRBV19, the J call TRBJ1-4; D is undetermined. Germline V gene data show CDR1 as LNHDA and CDR2 as SQIVND (reference sequence). The ends were cut back, 6 bases at V and 0 bases at J, with 11 bases in the middle. The CDR3 runs to 15 residues. The CDR3 DNA sequence: TGTGCCAGTAGGACCCGGGAGGCAACTAATGAAAAACTGTTTTTT. Its protein is CASRTREATNEKLFF.

This clone is classed as medium-sized. This chain connects TRBV4-2 to TRBJ2-7; 8 positions match TRBD2. The germline CDR1 and CDR2 sequences are LGHNA and YNFKEQ. V trimming: 2 bases; J trimming: 7 bases; junction bases outside the gene matches: 13. CDR3 length: 16 amino acids. The CDR3 bases are TGTGCCAGCAGCCAAACCCAGCGGGAGTCGTGGAGAGAGCAGTACTTC. Protein sequence: CASSQTQRESWREQYF.

This rearrangement joins TRBV6-6 to TRBJ1-1; no reliable D call. The CDR3 has 13 residues. Per germline, CDR1 MNHNY and CDR2 SVGAGI (reference sequence). V shed 4 bases and J shed 3 bases, with 9 bases lying between them. CDR3 nucleotide sequence: TGTGCCAGCAGTTGGTTGGTAGACACTGAAGCTTTCTTT. This gives the protein CASSWLVDTEAFF.

The chain is built from TRBV24-1 and TRBJ2-1, with TRBD2 identical over 16 bases. J gave up 10 bases and V 3 bases, and 5 bases lay outside the gene matches. This CDR3 spans 16 amino acids. The germline gives CDR1 KGHDR, CDR2 SFDVKD. The CDR3 coding sequence is TGTGCCACCAGTGATCCGGGACTAGCGGGGGGGCAGGAGCAGTTCTTC. Translation gives CATSDPGLAGGQEQFF.

The chain recombines TRBV4-1 with TRBJ2-3; perhaps TRBD2 as D (6 bases). V was cut by 2 bases and J by 2 bases, with 11 bases left in between. The CDR3 totals 15 residues. Germline V gene data show CDR1 as MGHRA and CDR2 as YSYEKL. The DNA for the CDR3 is TGCGCCAGCAGCCAACTGGGGGGAGCCACAGATACGCAGTATTTT. Its protein is CASSQLGGATDTQYF.

In this sample, this clone turned up a few times. The chain couples TRBV27 to TRBJ1-5, with 7 bases lining up with TRBD1. The CDR3 is 14 residues long. With V trimmed by 5 bases and J by 3 bases, 4 bases remained unmatched. The germline V gene encodes CDR1 MNHEY and CDR2 SMNVEV (reference sequence). CDR3 residues: CASSPTGFNQPQHF. In DNA, the CDR3 is TGTGCCAGCAGTCCGACAGGGTTCAATCAGCCCCAGCATTTT.

The chain combines TRBV18 with TRBJ1-1; D may be TRBD1 (5 bases). Trimming removed 3 bases at V and 9 bases at J, with 23 bases between. The CDR3 is 16 residues long. Germline loops: CDR1 KGHSH, CDR2 LQKENI. The CDR3 reads CASSPSEGRVGTQAFF. The CDR3 DNA reads TGTGCCAGCTCACCGTCGGAGGGGAGGGTCGGTACTCAAGCTTTCTTT.